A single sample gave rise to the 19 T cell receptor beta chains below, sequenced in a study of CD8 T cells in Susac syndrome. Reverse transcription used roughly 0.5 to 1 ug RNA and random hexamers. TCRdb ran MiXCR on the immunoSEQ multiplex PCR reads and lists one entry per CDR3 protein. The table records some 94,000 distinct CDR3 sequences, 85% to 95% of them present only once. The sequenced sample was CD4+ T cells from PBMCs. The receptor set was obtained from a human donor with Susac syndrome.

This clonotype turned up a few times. In DNA form, the CDR3 reads TGTGCCAGCAGCCCCCGACAGGGTGGCACTGAAGCTTTCTTT. It codes for CASSPRQGGTEAFF. The chain employs TRBV9 and TRBJ1-1; TRBD1 matches at 7 bases. J gave up 4 bases and V 4 bases, and 7 bases lay outside the gene matches. CDR3 length: 14 amino acids. CDR1 and CDR2 from the germline V gene are SGDLS and YYNGEE.

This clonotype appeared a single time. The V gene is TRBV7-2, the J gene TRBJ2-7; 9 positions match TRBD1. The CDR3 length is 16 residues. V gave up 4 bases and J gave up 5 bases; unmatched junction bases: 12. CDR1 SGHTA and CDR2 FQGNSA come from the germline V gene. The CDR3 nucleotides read TGTGCCAGCAGCTCCTCGACCGGGACAGGGCGAAACGAGCAGTACTTC. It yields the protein CASSSSTGTGRNEQYF.

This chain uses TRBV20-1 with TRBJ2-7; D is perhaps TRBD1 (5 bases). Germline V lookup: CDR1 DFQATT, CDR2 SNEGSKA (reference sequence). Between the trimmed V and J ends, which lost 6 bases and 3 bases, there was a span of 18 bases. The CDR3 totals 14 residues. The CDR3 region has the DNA TGCAGTGCCACTACAGGTCCGGGTAACTACGAGCAGTACTTC. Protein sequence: CSATTGPGNYEQYF.

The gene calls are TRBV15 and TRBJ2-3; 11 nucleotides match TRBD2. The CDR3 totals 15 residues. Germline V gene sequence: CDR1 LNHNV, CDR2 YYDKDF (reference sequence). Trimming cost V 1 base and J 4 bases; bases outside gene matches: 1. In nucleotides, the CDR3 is TGTGCCACCAGCAGAGTAGCGGGGGGGCCAGATACGCAGTATTTT. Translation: CATSRVAGGPDTQYF.

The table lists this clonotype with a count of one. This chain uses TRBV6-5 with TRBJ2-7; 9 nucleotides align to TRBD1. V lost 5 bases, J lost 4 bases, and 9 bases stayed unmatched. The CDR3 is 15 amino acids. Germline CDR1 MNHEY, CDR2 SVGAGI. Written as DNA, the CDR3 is TGTGCCAGCAGTCTGGGGACAGGGTATCGGTACGAGCAGTACTTC. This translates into CASSLGTGYRYEQYF.

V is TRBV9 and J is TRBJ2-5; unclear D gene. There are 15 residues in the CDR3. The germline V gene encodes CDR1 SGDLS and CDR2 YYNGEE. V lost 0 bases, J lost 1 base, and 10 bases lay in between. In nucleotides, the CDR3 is TGTGCCAGCAGCGTAGGTGGACGGGCCCAAGAGACCCAGTACTTC. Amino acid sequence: CASSVGGRAQETQYF.

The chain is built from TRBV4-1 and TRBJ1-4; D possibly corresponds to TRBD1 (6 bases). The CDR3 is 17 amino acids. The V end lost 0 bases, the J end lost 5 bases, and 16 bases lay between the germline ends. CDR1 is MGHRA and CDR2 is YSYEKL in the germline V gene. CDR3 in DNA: TGCGCCAGCAGCCAAGATCCCCGGGGGGCGAACAATGAAAAACTGTTTTTT. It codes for CASSQDPRGANNEKLFF.

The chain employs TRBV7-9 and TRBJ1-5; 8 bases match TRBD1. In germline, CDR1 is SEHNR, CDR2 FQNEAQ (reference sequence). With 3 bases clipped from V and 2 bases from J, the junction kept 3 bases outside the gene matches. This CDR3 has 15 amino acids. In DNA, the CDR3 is TGTGCCAGCAGCTTGGGGACAGGCGGCAATCAGCCCCAGCATTTT. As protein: CASSLGTGGNQPQHF.

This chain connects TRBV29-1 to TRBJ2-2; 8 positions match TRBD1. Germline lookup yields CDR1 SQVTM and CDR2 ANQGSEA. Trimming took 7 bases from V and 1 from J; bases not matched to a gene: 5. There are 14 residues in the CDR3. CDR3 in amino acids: CSAGQGRNTGELFF. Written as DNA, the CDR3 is TGCAGCGCCGGACAGGGAAGGAACACCGGGGAGCTGTTTTTT.

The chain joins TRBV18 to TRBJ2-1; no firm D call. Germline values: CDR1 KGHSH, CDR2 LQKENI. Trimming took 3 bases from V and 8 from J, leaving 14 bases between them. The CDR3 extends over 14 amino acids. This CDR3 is CASSPQLTEDEQFF. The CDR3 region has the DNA TGTGCCAGCTCACCCCAACTAACAGAGGATGAGCAGTTCTTC.

In DNA form, the CDR3 reads TGCAGCGCCCGACGGGGAATCACTGAAGCTTTCTTT. Its protein is CSARRGITEAFF. The chain is built from TRBV29-1 and TRBJ1-1, with unresolved D. Germline assignment: CDR1 SQVTM and CDR2 ANQGSEA. V was trimmed by 7 bases and J by 4 bases, leaving 13 bases between them. The CDR3 covers 12 residues.

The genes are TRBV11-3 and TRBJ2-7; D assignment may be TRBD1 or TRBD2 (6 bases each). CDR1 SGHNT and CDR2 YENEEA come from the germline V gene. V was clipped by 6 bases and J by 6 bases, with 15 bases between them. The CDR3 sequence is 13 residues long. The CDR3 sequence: CASSHRRGSEQYF. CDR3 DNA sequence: TGTGCCAGCAGTCACCGGAGGGGGTCCGAGCAGTACTTC.

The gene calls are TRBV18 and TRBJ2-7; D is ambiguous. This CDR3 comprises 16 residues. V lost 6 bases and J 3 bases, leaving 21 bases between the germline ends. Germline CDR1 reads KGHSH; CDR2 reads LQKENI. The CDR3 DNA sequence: TGTGCCAGCTCCGATGACCTGAGTAAGTTCGGCTACGAGCAGTACTTC. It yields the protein CASSDDLSKFGYEQYF.

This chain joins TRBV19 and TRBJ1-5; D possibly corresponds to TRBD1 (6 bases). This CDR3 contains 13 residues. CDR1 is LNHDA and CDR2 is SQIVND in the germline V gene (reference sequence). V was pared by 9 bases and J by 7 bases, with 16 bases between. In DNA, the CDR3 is TGTGCCAGCTCCGGGACAAATGGCCAGCCCCAGCATTTT. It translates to CASSGTNGQPQHF.

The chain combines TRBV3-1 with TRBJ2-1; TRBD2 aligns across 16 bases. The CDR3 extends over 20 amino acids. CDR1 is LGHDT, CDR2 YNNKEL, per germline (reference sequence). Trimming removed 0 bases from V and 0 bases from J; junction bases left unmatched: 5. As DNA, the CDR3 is TGTGCCAGCAGCCAAGATATTGGGACTAGCGGGGGGGGCTCCTACAATGAGCAGTTCTTC. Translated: CASSQDIGTSGGGSYNEQFF.

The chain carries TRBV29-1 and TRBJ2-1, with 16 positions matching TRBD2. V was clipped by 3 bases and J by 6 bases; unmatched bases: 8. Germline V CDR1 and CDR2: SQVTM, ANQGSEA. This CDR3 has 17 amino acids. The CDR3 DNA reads TGCAGCGTTGATGGGACTAGCGGGGGGGCGTTCTCCAATGAGCAGTTCTTC. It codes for CSVDGTSGGAFSNEQFF.

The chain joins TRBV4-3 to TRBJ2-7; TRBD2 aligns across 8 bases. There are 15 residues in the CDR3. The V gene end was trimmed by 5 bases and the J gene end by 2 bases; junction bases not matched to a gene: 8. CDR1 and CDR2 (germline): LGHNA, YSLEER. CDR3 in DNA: TGCGCCAGCAGCTCTATCGCCGGGGGGGCCTACGAGCAGTACTTC. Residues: CASSSIAGGAYEQYF.

The CDR3 nucleotides read TGTGCCAGCAGCCAAGGGCAGGGGTCCTACGAGCAGTACTTC. Amino acid sequence: CASSQGQGSYEQYF. The chain combines TRBV3-1 with TRBJ2-7, with D perhaps TRBD1 (6 bases). Germline V gene lookup returns CDR1 LGHDT and CDR2 YNNKEL (reference sequence). V was pared by 1 base and J by 1 base, with 8 bases between. This CDR3 region has 14 residues.

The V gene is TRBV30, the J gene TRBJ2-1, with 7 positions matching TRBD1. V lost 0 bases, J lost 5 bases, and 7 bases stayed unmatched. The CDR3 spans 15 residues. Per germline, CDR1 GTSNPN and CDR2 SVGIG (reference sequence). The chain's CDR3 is CAWSVEGQINNEQFF. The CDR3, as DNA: TGTGCCTGGAGTGTTGAGGGACAGATAAACAATGAGCAGTTCTTC. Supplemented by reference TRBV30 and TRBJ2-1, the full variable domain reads SQTIHQWPATLVQPVGSPLSLECTVEGTSNPNLYWYRQAAGRGLQLLFYSVGIGQISSEVPQNLSASRPQDRQFILSSKKLLLSDSGFYLCAWSVEGQINNEQFFGPGTRLTVL.